The clone carrying this T cell receptor beta chain was recorded only once. What it binds is not known. The germline V gene encodes CDR1 SGHTA and CDR2 FQGTGA. Trimming pared 5 bases from V and 7 bases from J, leaving 17 bases between. The CDR3 is 14 residues long. Healthy Caucasians from Russia aged roughly 6 to 95 served as donors. This specimen belongs to a study of blood T cells in healthy people across ages. Study-wide points: Aged donors had fewer naive CD4+ cells and lower diversity than long-lived donors. Changes seen in expanded clonotypes were possibly confounded by donor CMV status left unknown.

A sample-barcoded 5' primer and a J-beta primer mix were used in a second PCR of roughly 7 to 11 cycles. MiXCR was run by TCRdb on the 5' RACE reads, yielding one entry per CDR3 protein. Among around 990,000 distinct CDR3 sequences, around 27% were seen once, and the ten largest hold 0.65% to 0.95%. This same sample was also part of a study on T cells of mothers and their children. Per that paper: Extraction yielded RNA that went, in full, into cDNA synthesis at around 1.6 ug per 15 ul.

V is TRBV7-3 and J is TRBJ1-2, with D maybe TRBD1 (5 bases). The sequencing sample was made of blood. The origin of this receptor is a girl aged 2 to 10 in good health. This chain's CDR3 is CASSPGRVRSGYTF. Here the CDR3 DNA reads TGTGCCAGCAGCCCCGGCAGGGTAAGGTCTGGCTACACCTTC.